This note documents a single T cell receptor (beta chain) sequence. These data belong to a study of blood T cell repertoires in COVID-19. Turning to the study itself: The analysed material was cDNA or gDNA that came from T cells, B-cell-depleted T cells, or PBMCs.

In the authors' workflow: The assay estimated nucleated cells by amplifying reference gene primers. TCRdb's copy holds only in-frame clones and misses some; the assay was immunoSEQ multiplex PCR. V and J calls and clone size are given by that table; D and trimming were obtained from the DNA. The sample lists around 75,000 clones, 79% occurring once. The CDR3 loop spans 13 amino acids. The germline V gene encodes CDR1 SQVTM and CDR2 ANQGSEA. V dropped 1 base and J dropped 7 bases, with 13 bases sitting between them. The sequence was obtained from a woman of 80 years or more with active or convalescent COVID-19. The sample was peripheral blood. This chain links TRBV29-1 with TRBJ1-2; D ambiguous. CDR3 DNA: TGCAGCGTTGAAGTCAGGTTGGGAGGTGGCTACACCTTC. It encodes CSVEVRLGGGYTF.